This T cell receptor beta chain was profiled in a study of beta chain features in type 1 diabetes. Study summary: Patient and healthy donor groups were alike in age, gender and cell yields.

The isolated RNA, all of it, was reverse transcribed, so expressed TCRB transcripts were what got sequenced. This table comes from immunoSEQ multiplex PCR, and its TCRdb copy is limited to in-frame clones, with some not included. Here the sample spans about 640,000 clones, roughly an eighth being singletons. For this clone: As yet, its antigen is unknown.

Purity of each sorted population was above 95%. The germline V and J ends were trimmed by 4 bases and 0 bases, with 9 bases remaining between them. Germline-derived CDR1 and CDR2 are SQVTM and ANQGSEA. The CDR3 has 13 amino acids. Findings and caveats of the study: TCRB CDR3s were moderately but significantly shorter in Type 1 diabetes patients in all four CD4+ subsets. Among patients, naive, central memory and Treg TCRB repertoires appeared more similar than among healthy donors.

The rearrangement uses TRBV29-1 and TRBJ1-1, with D unclear. The TCR originated in a man aged 25-40 years with type 1 diabetes. The sequenced material came from naive CD4+ T cells from blood. CDR3 nucleotide sequence: TGCAGCGTTGGCACCACAGTGAACACTGAAGCTTTCTTT. It codes for CSVGTTVNTEAFF. Filled out from reference TRBV29-1 and TRBJ1-1, the complete variable domain reads SAVISQKPSRDICQRGTSLTIQCQVDSQVTMMFWYRQQPGQSLTLIATANQGSEATYESGFVIDKFPISRPNLTFSTLTVSNMSPEDSSIYLCSVGTTVNTEAFFGQGTRLTVV.